Each of the 14 T cell receptor beta chains below was sequenced from the same sample in a study of T cells in Graves' hyperthyroidism and ophthalmopathy. Authors of the study amplified TCR beta CDR3 regions from RNA transcripts. TCR CDR3 regions were first amplified by RT-PCR with HTBI primers. Via MiXCR, TCRdb re-called the multiplex PCR reads, giving one row per CDR3 protein. This repertoire shows around 520,000 distinct CDR3 sequences, roughly a quarter found once; its top ten account for 11%. Sequencing was performed on blood. All receptors derive from a woman aged 25 to 39 with Graves' ophthalmopathy.

This clonotype was recorded a few times. The chain has TRBV27 and TRBJ2-5, with 10 bases identical to TRBD2. The V segment lost 7 bases and the J segment 5 bases; nucleotides outside the gene matches: 7. In germline, CDR1 is MNHEY, CDR2 SMNVEV (reference sequence). The CDR3 is 14 amino acids. The CDR3 loop is CASNTSGEKETQYF. The CDR3 DNA follows: TGTGCCAGCAATACTAGCGGGGAAAAGGAGACCCAGTACTTC.

In its sample, this clonotype was seen many times. The CDR3 is CASSEDISGGALETQYF. CDR3 bases: TGTGCCAGCAGTGAAGATATTAGCGGGGGGGCTCTGGAGACCCAGTACTTC. The J gene is TRBJ2-5, the V gene TRBV6-1; TRBD2 matches 11 bases. This CDR3 is built from 17 residues. The J segment lost 5 bases and the V segment lost 1 base, leaving 9 bases of the junction unmatched. Germline V lookup: CDR1 MNHNS, CDR2 SASEGT.

This clonotype appeared many times. The CDR3 loop is CASSRGVEETQYF. In DNA, the CDR3 is TGTGCCAGCAGTAGGGGAGTCGAAGAGACCCAGTACTTC. The chain joins TRBV6-5 to TRBJ2-5, with D perhaps being TRBD1 or TRBD2 (5 bases each). The V gene's germline CDR1 is MNHEY and CDR2 SVGAGI. This CDR3 has 13 amino acids. V was trimmed by 5 bases and J by 3 bases, leaving 10 bases between them.

This clonotype was detected many times. V gene TRBV6-1 combines with J gene TRBJ1-2; no clear D. CDR1 and CDR2 from the germline V gene are MNHNS and SASEGT. V gave up 1 base and J gave up 3 bases, with 9 bases separating them. The CDR3 spans 14 residues. This CDR3 reads CASSEVDAYYGYTF. The CDR3 DNA sequence: TGTGCCAGCAGTGAAGTCGACGCCTACTATGGCTACACCTTC.

The V and J genes are TRBV7-9 and TRBJ2-2; D is undetermined. The V end lost 5 bases, the J end lost 0 bases, and 7 bases lay between the germline ends. The CDR3 totals 14 residues. The germline V gene has CDR1 SEHNR and CDR2 FQNEAQ (reference sequence). The CDR3 loop reads CASSATANTGELFF. CDR3 nucleotide sequence: TGTGCCAGCAGCGCAACAGCGAACACCGGGGAGCTGTTTTTT.

This chain uses TRBV4-1 with TRBJ2-5; D is possibly TRBD1 (6 bases). This CDR3 comprises 17 residues. V was cut by 1 base and J by 4 bases, with 19 bases left in between. The germline V gene encodes CDR1 MGHRA and CDR2 YSYEKL. The CDR3 nucleotides read TGCGCCAGCAGCCAAGTCAATCAGGGGCCGATTGGAGAGACCCAGTACTTC. Amino acid sequence: CASSQVNQGPIGETQYF.

Ten or more counts support this clonotype. The CDR3 bases are TGTGCCAGCAGTGGGGGGGACGGCAATCAGCCCCAGCATTTT. This translates into CASSGGDGNQPQHF. The V and J genes are TRBV6-1 and TRBJ1-5; possibly TRBD1 for D (5 bases). This CDR3 region has 14 residues. Trimming stripped 4 bases from V and 2 bases from J, with 9 bases between. CDR1 is MNHNS, CDR2 SASEGT, per germline.

This chain uses TRBV20-1 with TRBJ1-5; D perhaps matches TRBD1 (5 bases). Per germline, CDR1 DFQATT and CDR2 SNEGSKA (reference sequence). The CDR3 spans 15 residues. V lost 6 bases and J lost 4, with 19 bases in between. The chain's CDR3 is CSANKRGVSNQPQHF. CDR3 sequence (DNA): TGCAGTGCCAACAAACGGGGGGTCTCTAATCAGCCCCAGCATTTT.

This clonotype was recorded many times. The rearrangement links TRBV20-1 to TRBJ2-7, with TRBD1 matching over 9 bases. With 0 bases clipped from V and 2 bases from J, the junction kept 5 bases outside the gene matches. Germline-derived CDR1 and CDR2 are DFQATT and SNEGSKA (reference sequence). This CDR3 has 15 amino acids. The CDR3 loop reads CSARDSGQGPYEQYF. The CDR3 region has the DNA TGCAGTGCTAGAGATTCGGGACAGGGTCCCTACGAGCAGTACTTC.

Details on this clonotype: This sequence may be a read error, since a much larger clone differs from it by one base. The V and J genes are TRBV19 and TRBJ2-2; TRBD2 aligns across 12 bases. This CDR3 has 17 residues. Germline CDR1 is LNHDA and CDR2 is SQIVND (reference sequence). With V trimmed by 4 bases and J by 2 bases, 5 bases remained unmatched. CDR3 residues: CASSRASGGANTGELFF. CDR3 nucleotide sequence: TGTGCCAGTAGTAGGGCTAGCGGGGGGGCTAACACCGGGGAGCTGTTTTTT.

The sample holds many counts of this clonotype. For the CDR3, the DNA is TGCAGTGCTAGAAAAACCGTGGATCAGCCCCAGCATTTT. Translated: CSARKTVDQPQHF. The V and J genes are TRBV20-1 and TRBJ1-5; no definite D call. This CDR3 has 13 amino acids. The V gene's germline CDR1 is DFQATT and CDR2 SNEGSKA (reference sequence). V was clipped by 2 bases and J by 5 bases, with 10 bases between them.

J is TRBJ2-7 and V is TRBV12-3 or TRBV12-4; TRBD1 aligns across 7 bases. CDR3 length: 14 amino acids. V lost 5 bases, J lost 3 bases, and 7 bases stayed unmatched. The CDR3 bases are TGTGCCAGCAGTCCGGACAGGTACGGCTACGAGCAGTACTTC. Its protein is CASSPDRYGYEQYF.

The chain is built from TRBV12-3 or TRBV12-4 and TRBJ2-6; 7 nucleotides line up with TRBD2. The CDR3 extends over 17 amino acids. Trimming cost V 6 bases and J 4 bases; bases outside gene matches: 12. This chain's CDR3 is CASSPRDYDMGANVLTF. CDR3 bases: TGTGCCAGCAGCCCCCGGGACTACGATATGGGGGCCAACGTCCTGACTTTC.

This clonotype was counted at least ten times. The chain employs TRBV6-1 and TRBJ1-1; 7 bases match TRBD1. The junction had 9 bases not matched to a gene; V was cut back by 6 bases and J by 5 bases. There are 14 residues in the CDR3. The germline V gene encodes CDR1 MNHNS and CDR2 SASEGT. Here the CDR3 reads CASRNRGGNTEAFF. CDR3 nucleotides: TGTGCCAGCAGAAACAGGGGCGGGAATACTGAAGCTTTCTTT.